Listed below are T cell receptor beta chains from one sample, sequenced in a study of blood T cell repertoires in COVID-19. Method: immunoSEQ multiplex PCR; TCRdb's copy keeps in-frame clones and lacks some. The data hold 140,000 to 150,000 clones, with over 75% observed a single time. Material for sequencing was peripheral blood. The origin of the receptors is a woman aged 45-60 years with acute or convalescent COVID-19. The CDR3 runs from the conserved cysteine through the conserved F or W. A D gene is named only where the DNA matches it firmly. Some rows have no size entry. The others give once, few or many, or a class for an expanded clone.

d_call: -
j_call: TRBJ1-5
clone_size: -
v_call: TRBV18
cdr3_aa: CASSPAVNQPQHF
cdr3_nt: TGTGCCAGCTCACCAGCGGTAAATCAGCCCCAGCATTTT

d_call: TRBD1
j_call: TRBJ1-5
clone_size: -
v_call: TRBV6-1
cdr3_aa: CASSVRQGVFSNQPQHF
cdr3_nt: TGTGCCAGCAGTGTCCGACAGGGGGTTTTTAGCAATCAGCCCCAGCATTTT

d_call: TRBD1
j_call: TRBJ2-2
clone_size: -
v_call: TRBV7-9
cdr3_aa: CASSTPTGFTGELFF
cdr3_nt: TGTGCCAGCAGCACTCCGACAGGGTTCACCGGGGAGCTGTTTTTT

d_call: TRBD1
j_call: TRBJ1-3
clone_size: few
v_call: TRBV18
cdr3_aa: CASSRNRGSGNTIYF
cdr3_nt: TGTGCCAGCTCTCGAAACAGGGGCTCTGGAAACACCATATATTTT

d_call: -
j_call: TRBJ1-3
clone_size: once
v_call: TRBV4-2
cdr3_aa: CASSPGIKLGGNTIYF
cdr3_nt: TGTGCCAGCAGCCCCGGGATTAAGTTAGGAGGAAACACCATATATTTT

d_call: -
j_call: TRBJ1-2
clone_size: -
v_call: TRBV3-1/TRBV3-2
cdr3_aa: CASSQEWRGGGYTF
cdr3_nt: TGTGCCAGCAGCCAAGAATGGAGGGGGGGTGGCTACACCTTC

d_call: -
j_call: TRBJ1-1
clone_size: once
v_call: TRBV9
cdr3_aa: CASSVSGLETEAFF
cdr3_nt: TGTGCCAGCAGCGTAAGTGGACTGGAAACTGAAGCTTTCTTT

d_call: -
j_call: TRBJ1-2
clone_size: -
v_call: TRBV27
cdr3_aa: CASSSRQENYGYTF
cdr3_nt: TGTGCCAGCAGTAGCAGACAGGAGAACTATGGCTACACCTTC

d_call: -
j_call: TRBJ1-4
clone_size: -
v_call: TRBV12-3/TRBV12-4
cdr3_aa: CASSRSVGEKLFF
cdr3_nt: TGTGCCAGCAGTCGCAGCGTGGGTGAAAAACTGTTTTTT

d_call: TRBD1
j_call: TRBJ1-2
clone_size: -
v_call: TRBV6-5
cdr3_aa: CASRTYRGPSYGYTF
cdr3_nt: TGTGCCAGCAGAACGTACAGGGGGCCTTCCTATGGCTACACCTTC

d_call: TRBD1
j_call: TRBJ2-7
clone_size: -
v_call: TRBV19
cdr3_aa: CASSPRVFTRDRGYEQYF
cdr3_nt: TGTGCCAGTAGTCCAAGAGTTTTTACCCGGGACAGGGGTTACGAGCAGTACTTC

d_call: -
j_call: TRBJ1-4
clone_size: -
v_call: TRBV12-3/TRBV12-4
cdr3_aa: CASSLLGGKLFF
cdr3_nt: TGTGCCAGCAGTTTGTTGGGGGGAAAACTGTTTTTT

d_call: -
j_call: TRBJ2-6
clone_size: few
v_call: TRBV6-2/TRBV6-3
cdr3_aa: CASSWRDPGANVLTF
cdr3_nt: TGTGCCAGCAGTTGGAGGGATCCTGGGGCCAACGTCCTGACTTTC

d_call: TRBD1
j_call: TRBJ1-3
clone_size: -
v_call: TRBV18
cdr3_aa: CASSPRGDTIYF
cdr3_nt: TGTGCCAGCTCCCCCAGGGGGGACACCATATATTTT

d_call: TRBD2
j_call: TRBJ2-1
clone_size: -
v_call: TRBV2
cdr3_aa: CASSDLAGEYNEQFF
cdr3_nt: TGTGCCAGCAGTGATCTGGCGGGGGAATACAATGAGCAGTTCTTC

d_call: -
j_call: TRBJ1-1
clone_size: -
v_call: TRBV30
cdr3_aa: CAWSEILSRSAFF
cdr3_nt: TGTGCCTGGAGTGAAATCCTGAGTCGGTCCGCTTTCTTT

d_call: -
j_call: TRBJ2-7
clone_size: -
v_call: TRBV2
cdr3_aa: CAIDLRGTPYEQYF
cdr3_nt: TGTGCCATCGACCTCCGGGGAACCCCCTACGAGCAGTACTTC

d_call: TRBD1
j_call: TRBJ1-5
clone_size: -
v_call: TRBV3-1/TRBV3-2
cdr3_aa: CASSQTGGFRNQPQHF
cdr3_nt: TGTGCCAGCAGCCAGACAGGGGGATTTCGCAATCAGCCCCAGCATTTT

d_call: -
j_call: TRBJ1-2
clone_size: -
v_call: TRBV28
cdr3_aa: CASSETPGVGYTF
cdr3_nt: TGTGCCAGCAGCGAGACTCCAGGGGTTGGCTACACCTTC

d_call: TRBD1
j_call: TRBJ1-6
clone_size: few
v_call: TRBV5-4
cdr3_aa: CASSFGDRGVKPHF
cdr3_nt: TGTGCCAGCAGCTTCGGGGACAGAGGCGTTAAACCCCACTTT

d_call: -
j_call: TRBJ1-1
clone_size: -
v_call: TRBV6-4
cdr3_aa: CASSDSNVASEAFF
cdr3_nt: TGTGCCAGCAGTGACTCGAACGTAGCGAGCGAAGCTTTCTTT

d_call: -
j_call: TRBJ1-2
clone_size: -
v_call: TRBV6-5
cdr3_aa: CASSYSRNGDYGYTF
cdr3_nt: TGTGCCAGCAGTTACTCCCGTAACGGGGACTATGGCTACACCTTC

d_call: -
j_call: TRBJ1-2
clone_size: -
v_call: TRBV19
cdr3_aa: CASIPAYGDNQLNYGYTF
cdr3_nt: TGTGCCAGTATCCCCGCTTATGGGGACAACCAGCTTAACTATGGCTACACCTTC

d_call: -
j_call: TRBJ1-2
clone_size: -
v_call: TRBV4-3
cdr3_aa: CASSHENRFTYGYTF
cdr3_nt: TGCGCCAGCAGCCATGAGAACAGGTTCACCTACGGCTACACCTTC

d_call: TRBD1
j_call: TRBJ2-2
clone_size: -
v_call: TRBV5-1
cdr3_aa: CASSEGQQTGELFF
cdr3_nt: TGCGCCAGCAGCGAGGGACAGCAGACCGGGGAGCTGTTTTTT

d_call: TRBD2
j_call: TRBJ2-1
clone_size: -
v_call: TRBV7-3
cdr3_aa: CASSQTSGGANEQFF
cdr3_nt: TGTGCCAGCAGCCAGACTAGCGGGGGGGCAAATGAGCAGTTCTTC

d_call: -
j_call: TRBJ2-7
clone_size: -
v_call: TRBV19
cdr3_aa: CASSIGGAAREQYF
cdr3_nt: TGTGCCAGTAGTATAGGCGGAGCAGCACGCGAGCAGTACTTC

d_call: -
j_call: TRBJ1-5
clone_size: -
v_call: TRBV5-1
cdr3_aa: CASSFEDNQPQHF
cdr3_nt: TGCGCCAGCAGCTTCGAGGATAATCAGCCCCAGCATTTT

d_call: -
j_call: TRBJ1-2
clone_size: -
v_call: TRBV7-2
cdr3_aa: CASSPQDSPGYTF
cdr3_nt: TGTGCCAGCAGCCCTCAGGACAGCCCCGGCTACACCTTC

d_call: TRBD1
j_call: TRBJ1-3
clone_size: -
v_call: TRBV28
cdr3_aa: CASNRDRFRRNTIYF
cdr3_nt: TGTGCCAGCAACCGGGACAGGTTCAGGAGAAACACCATATATTTT

d_call: -
j_call: TRBJ2-3
clone_size: -
v_call: TRBV24-1
cdr3_aa: CATGRTASSTDTQYF
cdr3_nt: TGTGCCACTGGTCGGACTGCGTCTAGCACAGATACGCAGTATTTT

d_call: TRBD1
j_call: TRBJ1-2
clone_size: -
v_call: TRBV19
cdr3_aa: CASSILGQVGTGYTF
cdr3_nt: TGTGCCAGTAGTATTTTGGGACAGGTCGGTACCGGCTACACCTTC

d_call: -
j_call: TRBJ1-4
clone_size: few
v_call: TRBV7-7
cdr3_aa: CASSLSVFWGGEKLFF
cdr3_nt: TGTGCCAGCAGCTTAAGCGTATTCTGGGGAGGCGAAAAACTGTTTTTT

d_call: -
j_call: TRBJ1-1
clone_size: -
v_call: TRBV9
cdr3_aa: CASSVAPVNTEAFF
cdr3_nt: TGTGCCAGCAGCGTAGCTCCAGTGAACACTGAAGCTTTCTTT

d_call: TRBD1
j_call: TRBJ1-5
clone_size: once
v_call: TRBV7-2
cdr3_aa: CASSWTGSRNQPQHF
cdr3_nt: TGTGCCAGCAGCTGGACAGGGAGTAGGAATCAGCCCCAGCATTTT

d_call: -
j_call: TRBJ1-5
clone_size: few
v_call: TRBV29-1
cdr3_aa: CSVIELDSSGNQPQHF
cdr3_nt: TGCAGCGTCATAGAACTTGACAGCTCCGGTAATCAGCCCCAGCATTTT

d_call: -
j_call: TRBJ2-1
clone_size: once
v_call: TRBV15
cdr3_aa: CATGGRYDGQFF
cdr3_nt: TGTGCCACGGGGGGGCGTTACGATGGGCAGTTCTTC

d_call: -
j_call: TRBJ1-4
clone_size: -
v_call: TRBV2
cdr3_aa: CASSDRGSKEKLFF
cdr3_nt: TGTGCCAGCAGTGACAGGGGTTCGAAAGAAAAACTGTTTTTT

d_call: -
j_call: TRBJ1-4
clone_size: once
v_call: TRBV4-1
cdr3_aa: CASSQREISQEKLFF
cdr3_nt: TGCGCCAGCAGCCAAAGGGAGATCTCACAAGAAAAACTGTTTTTT

d_call: -
j_call: TRBJ1-3
clone_size: -
v_call: TRBV6-5
cdr3_aa: CASSYGPSPSGNTIYF
cdr3_nt: TGTGCCAGCAGTTACGGGCCCAGCCCCTCTGGAAACACCATATATTTT

d_call: TRBD1
j_call: TRBJ2-3
clone_size: -
v_call: TRBV18
cdr3_aa: CASSPGQGSDTQYF
cdr3_nt: TGTGCCAGCTCACCGGGACAGGGATCCGATACGCAGTATTTT

d_call: TRBD2
j_call: TRBJ2-1
clone_size: -
v_call: TRBV24-1
cdr3_aa: CATSDSSGRNEQFF
cdr3_nt: TGTGCCACCAGTGATTCTAGCGGGCGGAATGAGCAGTTCTTC

d_call: -
j_call: TRBJ1-1
clone_size: few
v_call: TRBV7-9
cdr3_aa: CASSSQTANTEAFF
cdr3_nt: TGTGCCAGCAGCTCACAGACAGCCAACACTGAAGCTTTCTTT